A single sample is the source of the 17 T cell receptor beta chains below, sequenced in a study of T cells expressing NK-cell markers. After re-calling the 5' RACE reads, TCRdb lists one entry per CDR3 protein, DNA absent. The table gives a few hundred thousand distinct CDR3 sequences; the top ten clones make up 0.39% of it. Sequencing was carried out using blood T cells: a sorted CD56 or NKG2C T cell subset, CD4+ or CD8+ T cells, or bulk PBMC T cells (not recorded which). Every receptor here comes from a man younger than 35 in good health.

The chain uses TRBV12-3 or TRBV12-4 and TRBJ2-1. This CDR3 is 11 amino acids long. CDR3 loop: CASSRYNEQFF.

The gene calls are TRBV4-3 and TRBJ2-7. The CDR3 is 14 residues long. CDR1 is LGHNA, CDR2 YSLEER, per germline. The CDR3 here is CASSQDQVAYEQYF.

CDR3 sequence: CASRAGQSTDTQYF. The J gene is TRBJ2-3, the V gene TRBV5-1; TCRdb's D call, TRBD1, is unchecked because there is no DNA. Germline-derived CDR1 and CDR2 are SGHRS and YFSETQ. This CDR3 region has 14 residues.

V and J are TRBV20-1 and TRBJ2-1; TCRdb reports TRBD1, a call that lacks DNA to check it against. In germline, CDR1 is DFQATT, CDR2 SNEGSKA (reference sequence). There are 13 residues in the CDR3. CDR3 sequence: CSGVGATYNEQFF.

This chain uses TRBV5-4 with TRBJ2-1; the D call of TRBD1 rests on TCRdb alone, since no DNA is present to check it. The V gene's germline CDR1 is SGHNT and CDR2 YYREEE (reference sequence). This CDR3 has 13 residues. CDR3 sequence reads: CATGGKSYNEQFF.

V usage is TRBV9 and J usage is TRBJ2-1; the TCRdb call, TRBD2, lacks DNA for checking. The CDR3 spans 15 residues. The germline V gene encodes CDR1 SGDLS and CDR2 YYNGEE. The CDR3 sequence: CASNRPGLGGDEQFF.

The chain is built from TRBV5-1 and TRBJ2-3; TCRdb's D gene call, TRBD2, goes unchecked for lack of DNA. The CDR3 has 14 amino acids. The germline CDR1 and CDR2 sequences are SGHRS and YFSETQ. The CDR3: CASSLEGQGDTQYF.

The rearrangement uses TRBV20-1 and TRBJ2-1; absent DNA, TCRdb's TRBD2 call cannot be checked. Germline values: CDR1 DFQATT, CDR2 SNEGSKA (reference sequence). The CDR3 loop spans 14 amino acids. The CDR3 loop is CSAMGAGGYNEQFF.

V and J are TRBV3-1 and TRBJ1-1. The CDR3 is 16 amino acids. CDR1 is LGHDT and CDR2 is YNNKEL in the germline V gene (reference sequence). CDR3 amino acids: CASSPHLGRSNTEAFF.

The V call is TRBV11-2, the J call TRBJ2-3; TCRdb picks TRBD2, but there is no DNA to check that call. CDR3 length equals 20 residues. Looked up from germline, CDR1 is SGHAT and CDR2 is FQNNGV. The CDR3 region is CASSLVASSGRVRDTDTQYF.

The chain joins TRBV14 to TRBJ2-1. The CDR3 has 15 residues. Germline CDR1 is SGHDN and CDR2 is FVKESK. This chain's CDR3 is CASSQAGGPYNEQFF.

J is TRBJ2-5 and V is TRBV5-1; absent DNA, TCRdb's TRBD1 call cannot be checked. The CDR3 consists of 15 residues. In germline, CDR1 is SGHRS, CDR2 YFSETQ. This CDR3 reads CASSWSGTYQETQYF.

The chain links TRBV28 to TRBJ2-5. Germline CDR1 is MDHEN and CDR2 is SYDVKM. This CDR3 region has 13 residues. CDR3: CASNRGFGETQYF.

The chain links TRBV11-3 to TRBJ2-1; as DNA is missing, the TRBD1 call by TCRdb cannot be tested. This CDR3 has 12 residues. The germline CDR1 and CDR2 sequences are SGHNT and YENEEA. CDR3 residues: CASTPGRREQFF. The full variable domain, with the rest looked up from reference TRBV11-3 and TRBJ2-1, is EAGVVQSPRYKIIEKKQPVAFWCNPISGHNTLYWYLQNLGQGPELLIRYENEEAVDDSQLPKDRFSAERLKGVDSTLKIQPAELGDSAVYLCASTPGRREQFFGPGTRLTVL.

The chain joins TRBV7-2 to TRBJ1-1. Germline loops: CDR1 SGHTA, CDR2 FQGNSA. CDR3 size: 15 residues. The CDR3 sequence is CASSLPGRVNTEAFF.

The chain joins TRBV20-1 to TRBJ1-1. Germline CDR1 DFQATT, CDR2 SNEGSKA (reference sequence). The CDR3 runs to 11 residues. The CDR3 region is CSAPLNTEAFF.

The chain uses TRBV23-1 and TRBJ2-1; lacking DNA, the TRBD1 call made by TCRdb goes unchecked. TRBV23-1 is an open reading frame, and its role is uncertain. This CDR3 spans 17 amino acids. The CDR3 loop is CASSQSPGTASYNEQFF.